This T cell receptor beta chain appears in the sequencing data of a study of OX40 agonist ivuxolimab in advanced cancers. Study overall: Patients assigned to dose escalation were diagnosed with hepatocellular carcinoma, melanoma, renal cell or head and neck cancer.

Sequenced by immunoSEQ multiplex PCR; TCRdb stores in-frame clones only, minus some. The sample holds about 76,000 clones, 70% to 90% seen once. The CDR3 is 12 amino acids. Germline V gene lookup returns CDR1 MDHEN and CDR2 SYDVKM. Trimming took off 3 bases at V and 4 bases at J, with 7 bases between the two ends. This TCR derives from an adult with an advanced solid tumor such as melanoma, head and neck, liver or kidney cancer. The gene calls are TRBV28 and TRBJ2-7, with D unclear. The input for sequencing was CD4+ or CD8+ T cells sorted from blood, taken in a trial of the OX40 agonist ivuxolimab. The CDR3 DNA is TGTGCCAGCAGTTTGTCTGGATACGAGCAGTACTTC. Translation gives CASSLSGYEQYF.